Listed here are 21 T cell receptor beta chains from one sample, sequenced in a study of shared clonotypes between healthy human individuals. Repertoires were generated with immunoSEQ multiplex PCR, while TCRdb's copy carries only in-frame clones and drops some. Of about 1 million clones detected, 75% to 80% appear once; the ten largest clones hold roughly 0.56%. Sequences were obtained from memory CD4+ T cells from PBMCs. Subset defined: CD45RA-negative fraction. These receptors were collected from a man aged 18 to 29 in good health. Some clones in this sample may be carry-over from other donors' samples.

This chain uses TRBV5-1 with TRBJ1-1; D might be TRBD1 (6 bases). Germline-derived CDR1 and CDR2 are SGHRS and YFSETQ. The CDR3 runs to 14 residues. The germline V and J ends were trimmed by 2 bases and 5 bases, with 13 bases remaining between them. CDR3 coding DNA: TGCGCCAGCAGCTTCTCAGGGGTAGTGACTGAAGCTTTCTTT. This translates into CASSFSGVVTEAFF.

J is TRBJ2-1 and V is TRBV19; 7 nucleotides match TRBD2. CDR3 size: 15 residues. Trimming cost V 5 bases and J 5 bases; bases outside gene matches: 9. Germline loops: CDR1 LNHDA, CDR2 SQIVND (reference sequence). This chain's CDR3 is CASSASGTIDNEQFF. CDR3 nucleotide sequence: TGTGCCAGTAGTGCATCCGGGACTATCGACAATGAGCAGTTCTTC. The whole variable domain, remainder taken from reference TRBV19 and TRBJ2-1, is DGGITQSPKYLFRKEGQNVTLSCEQNLNHDAMYWYRQDPGQGLRLIYYSQIVNDFQKGDIAEGYSVSREKKESFPLTVTSAQKNPTAFYLCASSASGTIDNEQFFGPGTRLTVL.

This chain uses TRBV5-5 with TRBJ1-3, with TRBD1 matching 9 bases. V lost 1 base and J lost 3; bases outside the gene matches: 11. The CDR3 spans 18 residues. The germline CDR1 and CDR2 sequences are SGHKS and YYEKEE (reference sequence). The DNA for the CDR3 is TGTGCCAGCAGCTTGTTCGGGACAGGGATGGCGAGTGGAAACACCATATATTTT. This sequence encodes CASSLFGTGMASGNTIYF.

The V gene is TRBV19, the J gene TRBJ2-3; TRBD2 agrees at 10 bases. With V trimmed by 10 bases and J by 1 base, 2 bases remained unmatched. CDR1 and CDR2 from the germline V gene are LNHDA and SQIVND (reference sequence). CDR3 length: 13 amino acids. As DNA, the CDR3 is TGTGCCACAGGGACTAGCGGCACAGATACGCAGTATTTT. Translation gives CATGTSGTDTQYF.

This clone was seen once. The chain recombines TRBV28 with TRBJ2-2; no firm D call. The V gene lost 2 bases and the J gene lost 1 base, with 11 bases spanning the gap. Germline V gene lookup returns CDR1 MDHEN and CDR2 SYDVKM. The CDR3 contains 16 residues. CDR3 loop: CASSLPIGGNTGELFF. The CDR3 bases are TGTGCCAGCAGTTTACCGATCGGCGGGAACACCGGGGAGCTGTTTTTT.

The CDR3 DNA follows: TGTGCCAGCAGCACCGGGACTACCTACAATGAGCAGTTCTTC. This sequence encodes CASSTGTTYNEQFF. The chain employs TRBV28 and TRBJ2-1; 7 positions match TRBD2. The CDR3 extends over 14 amino acids. V was clipped by 6 bases and J by 2 bases; unmatched bases: 4. Per the germline V gene, CDR1 is MDHEN and CDR2 is SYDVKM.

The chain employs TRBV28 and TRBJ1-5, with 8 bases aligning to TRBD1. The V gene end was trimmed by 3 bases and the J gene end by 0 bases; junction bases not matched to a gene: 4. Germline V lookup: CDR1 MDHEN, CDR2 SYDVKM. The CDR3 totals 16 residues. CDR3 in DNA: TGTGCCAGCAGTTTCCCGACAGGGGTTAGCAATCAGCCCCAGCATTTT. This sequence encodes CASSFPTGVSNQPQHF. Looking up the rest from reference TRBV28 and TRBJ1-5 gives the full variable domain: DVKVTQSSRYLVKRTGEKVFLECVQDMDHENMFWYRQDPGLGLRLIYFSYDVKMKEKGDIPEGYSVSREKKERFSLILESASTNQTSMYLCASSFPTGVSNQPQHFGDGTRLSIL.

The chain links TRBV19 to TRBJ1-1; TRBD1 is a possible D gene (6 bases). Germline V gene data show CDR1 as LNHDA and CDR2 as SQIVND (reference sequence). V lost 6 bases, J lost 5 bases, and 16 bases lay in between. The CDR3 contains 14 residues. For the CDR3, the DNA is TGTGCCAGTAGCAAAAGAGGGGGTAATACTGAAGCTTTCTTT. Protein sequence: CASSKRGGNTEAFF. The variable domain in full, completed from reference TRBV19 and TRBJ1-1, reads DGGITQSPKYLFRKEGQNVTLSCEQNLNHDAMYWYRQDPGQGLRLIYYSQIVNDFQKGDIAEGYSVSREKKESFPLTVTSAQKNPTAFYLCASSKRGGNTEAFFGQGTRLTVV.

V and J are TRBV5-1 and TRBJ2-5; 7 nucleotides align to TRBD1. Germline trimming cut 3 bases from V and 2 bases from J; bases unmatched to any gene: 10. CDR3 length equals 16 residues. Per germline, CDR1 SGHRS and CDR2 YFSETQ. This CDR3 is CASSSARQGPQETQYF. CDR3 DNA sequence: TGCGCCAGCAGCTCCGCCCGACAGGGACCTCAAGAGACCCAGTACTTC.

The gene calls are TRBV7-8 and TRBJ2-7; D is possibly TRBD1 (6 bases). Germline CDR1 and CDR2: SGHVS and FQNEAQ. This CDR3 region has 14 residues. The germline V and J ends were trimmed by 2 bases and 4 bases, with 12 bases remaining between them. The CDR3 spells CASSLSAGEYEQYF. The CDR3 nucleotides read TGTGCCAGCAGCTTAAGTGCAGGGGAGTACGAGCAGTACTTC.

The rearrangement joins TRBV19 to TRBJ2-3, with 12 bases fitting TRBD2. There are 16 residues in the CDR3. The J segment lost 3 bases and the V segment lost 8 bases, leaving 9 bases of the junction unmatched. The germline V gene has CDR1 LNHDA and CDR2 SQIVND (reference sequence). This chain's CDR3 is CASQHLAGGETDTQYF. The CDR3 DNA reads TGTGCCAGTCAGCATCTAGCGGGAGGGGAGACAGATACGCAGTATTTT.

For the CDR3, the DNA is TGTGCCAGCAGGGTGACAGGTATTTTTGCCGGGGAGCTGTTTTTT. This codes for CASRVTGIFAGELFF. This rearrangement joins TRBV28 to TRBJ2-2, with D possibly matching TRBD1 (6 bases). The CDR3 totals 15 residues. Germline CDR1 MDHEN, CDR2 SYDVKM. Trimming removed 6 bases at V and 6 bases at J, with 17 bases between.

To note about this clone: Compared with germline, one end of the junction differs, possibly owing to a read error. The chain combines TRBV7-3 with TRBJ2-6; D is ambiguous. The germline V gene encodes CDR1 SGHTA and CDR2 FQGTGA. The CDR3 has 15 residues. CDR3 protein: CASSPFLSVANVLTF. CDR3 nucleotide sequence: TGTGCCAGCAGCCCCTTCCTCTCTGTGGCCAACGTCCTGACTTTC.

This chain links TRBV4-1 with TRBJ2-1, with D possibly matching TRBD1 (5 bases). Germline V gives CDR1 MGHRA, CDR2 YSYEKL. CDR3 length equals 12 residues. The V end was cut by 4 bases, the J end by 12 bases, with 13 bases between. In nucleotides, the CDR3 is TGCGCCAGCAGCCCGAAGGGCCAGGGGCAGTTCTTC. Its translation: CASSPKGQGQFF.

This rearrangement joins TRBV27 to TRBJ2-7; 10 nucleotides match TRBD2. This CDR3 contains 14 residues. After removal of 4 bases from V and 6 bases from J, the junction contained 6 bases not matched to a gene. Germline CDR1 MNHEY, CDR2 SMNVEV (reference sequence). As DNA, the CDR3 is TGTGCCAGCAGTTATAGCGGGAGGTCCCTCGAGCAGTACTTC. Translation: CASSYSGRSLEQYF.

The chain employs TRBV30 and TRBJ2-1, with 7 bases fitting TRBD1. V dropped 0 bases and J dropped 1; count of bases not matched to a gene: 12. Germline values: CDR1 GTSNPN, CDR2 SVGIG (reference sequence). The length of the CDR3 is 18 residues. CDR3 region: CAWSVRLSWDSSYNEQFF. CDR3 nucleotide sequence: TGTGCCTGGAGTGTACGGCTTAGCTGGGACAGTTCCTACAATGAGCAGTTCTTC.

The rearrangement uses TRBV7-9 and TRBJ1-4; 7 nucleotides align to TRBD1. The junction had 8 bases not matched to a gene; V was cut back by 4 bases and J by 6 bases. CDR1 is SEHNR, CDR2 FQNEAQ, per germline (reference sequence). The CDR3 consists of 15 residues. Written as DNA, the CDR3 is TGTGCCAGCAGCTATTTACAGGGGCCTGATGAAAAACTGTTTTTT. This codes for CASSYLQGPDEKLFF.

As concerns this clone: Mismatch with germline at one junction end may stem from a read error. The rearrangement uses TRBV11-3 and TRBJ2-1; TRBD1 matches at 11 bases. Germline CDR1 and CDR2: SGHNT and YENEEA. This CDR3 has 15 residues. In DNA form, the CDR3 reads TGTGCCAGCAGCCCCGGGACAGGGGGGTACAGTGAGCAGTTCTTC. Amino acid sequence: CASSPGTGGYSEQFF.

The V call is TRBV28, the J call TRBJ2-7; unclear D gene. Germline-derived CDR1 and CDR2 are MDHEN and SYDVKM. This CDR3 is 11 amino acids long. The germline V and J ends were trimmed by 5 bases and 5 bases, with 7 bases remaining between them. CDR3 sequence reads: CASSEPDEQYF. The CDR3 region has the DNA TGTGCCAGCAGTGAACCCGACGAGCAGTACTTC.

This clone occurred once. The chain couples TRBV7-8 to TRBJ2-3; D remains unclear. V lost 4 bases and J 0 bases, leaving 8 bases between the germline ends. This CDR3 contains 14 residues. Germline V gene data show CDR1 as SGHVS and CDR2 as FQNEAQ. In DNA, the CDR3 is TGTGCCAGCAGCTCCGTGGGTAGCACAGATACGCAGTATTTT. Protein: CASSSVGSTDTQYF. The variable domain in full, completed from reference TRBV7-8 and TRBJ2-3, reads GAGVSQSPRYKVAKRGQDVALRCDPISGHVSLFWYQQALGQGPEFLTYFQNEAQLDKSGLPSDRFFAERPEGSVSTLKIQRTQQEDSAVYLCASSSVGSTDTQYFGPGTRLTVL.

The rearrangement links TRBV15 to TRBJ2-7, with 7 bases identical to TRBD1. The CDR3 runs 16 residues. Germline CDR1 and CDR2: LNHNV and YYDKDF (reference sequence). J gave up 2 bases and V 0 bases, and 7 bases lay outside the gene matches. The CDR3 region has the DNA TGTGCCACCAGCAGAGATAGAACAGGGGTAACCTACGAGCAGTACTTC. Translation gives CATSRDRTGVTYEQYF.